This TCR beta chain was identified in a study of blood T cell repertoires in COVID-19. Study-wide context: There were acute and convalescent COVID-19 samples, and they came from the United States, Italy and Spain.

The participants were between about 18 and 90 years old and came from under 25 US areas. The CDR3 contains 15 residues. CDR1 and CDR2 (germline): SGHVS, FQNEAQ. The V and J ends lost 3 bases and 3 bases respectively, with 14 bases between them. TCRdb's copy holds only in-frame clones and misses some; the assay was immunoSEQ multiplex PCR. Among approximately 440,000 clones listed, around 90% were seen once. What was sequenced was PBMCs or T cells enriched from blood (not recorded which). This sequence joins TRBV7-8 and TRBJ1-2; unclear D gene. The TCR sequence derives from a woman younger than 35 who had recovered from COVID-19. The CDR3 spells CASSLLGRVDYGYTF. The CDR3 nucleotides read TGTGCCAGCAGCTTGCTAGGTCGGGTGGACTATGGCTACACCTTC.